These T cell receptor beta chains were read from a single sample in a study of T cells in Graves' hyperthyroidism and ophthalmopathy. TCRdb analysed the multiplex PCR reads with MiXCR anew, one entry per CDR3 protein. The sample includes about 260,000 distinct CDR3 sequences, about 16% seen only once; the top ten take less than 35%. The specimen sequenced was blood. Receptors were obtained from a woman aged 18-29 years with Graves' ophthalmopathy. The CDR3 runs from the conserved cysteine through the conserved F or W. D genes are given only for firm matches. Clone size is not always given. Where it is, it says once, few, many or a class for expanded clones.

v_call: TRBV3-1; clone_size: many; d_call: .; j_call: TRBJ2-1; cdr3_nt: TGTGCCAGCAGCCAAGGCGAGTCCTACAATGAGCAGTTCTTC; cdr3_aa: CASSQGESYNEQFF
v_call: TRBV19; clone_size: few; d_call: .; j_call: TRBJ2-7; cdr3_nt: TGTGCCAGTAGTATAGCGTCCAGCTCCTACGAGCAGTACTTC; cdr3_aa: CASSIASSSYEQYF
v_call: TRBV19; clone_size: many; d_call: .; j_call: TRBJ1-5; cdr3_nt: TGTGCCAGTAGGGAAGGGGACCAGCCCCAGCATTTT; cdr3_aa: CASREGDQPQHF
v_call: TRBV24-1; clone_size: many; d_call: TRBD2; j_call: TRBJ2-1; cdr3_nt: TGTGCCACCAGTGATTTTGGCACGGGAGGGCCACACAATGAGCAGTTCTTC; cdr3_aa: CATSDFGTGGPHNEQFF
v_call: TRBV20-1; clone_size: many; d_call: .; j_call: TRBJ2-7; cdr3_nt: TGCAGTGCTAAGAGACCGACAGAGGTCCGCGAGCAGTACTTC; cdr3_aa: CSAKRPTEVREQYF
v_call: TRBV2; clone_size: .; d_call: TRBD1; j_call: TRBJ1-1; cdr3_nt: TGTGCCAGCAGGGGGGACAGAAACACTGAAGCTTTCTTT; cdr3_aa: CASRGDRNTEAFF
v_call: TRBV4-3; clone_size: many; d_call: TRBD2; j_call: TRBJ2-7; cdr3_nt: TGCGCCAGCAGCCAAGATAGAGGCCTAGCGGGAGGTGCCGAGCAGTACTTC; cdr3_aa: CASSQDRGLAGGAEQYF
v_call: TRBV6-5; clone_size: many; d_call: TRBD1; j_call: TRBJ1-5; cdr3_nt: TGTGCCAGCAGTTACTCCCGGACAGGGGGTTATAATCAGCCCCAGCATTTT; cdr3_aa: CASSYSRTGGYNQPQHF
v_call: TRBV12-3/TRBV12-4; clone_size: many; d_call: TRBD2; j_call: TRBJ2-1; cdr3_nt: TGTGCCAGCAGTTTAAGCGGGAGGCCCAATGAGCAGTTCTTC; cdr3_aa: CASSLSGRPNEQFF
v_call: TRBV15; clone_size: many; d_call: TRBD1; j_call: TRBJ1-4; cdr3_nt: TGTGCCACCAGTGAGGCCAGGGGGCAGGGTGAAAAACTGTTTTTT; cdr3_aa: CATSEARGQGEKLFF
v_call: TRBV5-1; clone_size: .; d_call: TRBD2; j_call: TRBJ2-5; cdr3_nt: TGCGCCAGCAGCTTGGGGCGGGGGGTCCAAGAGACCCAGTACTTC; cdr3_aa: CASSLGRGVQETQYF
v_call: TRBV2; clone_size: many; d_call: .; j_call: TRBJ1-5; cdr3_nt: TGTGCCAGCAGTGAAACGGACTTGGGAGGTCAGCCCCAGCATTTT; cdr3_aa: CASSETDLGGQPQHF
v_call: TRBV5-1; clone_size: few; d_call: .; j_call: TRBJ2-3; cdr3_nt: TGTGCCAGCAGCAGTCGGACGAGGATCACAGATACGCAGTATTTT; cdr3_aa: CASSSRTRITDTQYF
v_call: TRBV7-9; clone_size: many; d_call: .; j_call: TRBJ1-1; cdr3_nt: TGTGCCAGCAGCTCTGAACTGGTCCCTGAAGCTTTCTTT; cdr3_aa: CASSSELVPEAFF
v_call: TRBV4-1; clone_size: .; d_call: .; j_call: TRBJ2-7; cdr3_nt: TGCGCCAGCAGCCAAGATTTGGGGATCTCCTACGAGCAGTACTTC; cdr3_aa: CASSQDLGISYEQYF
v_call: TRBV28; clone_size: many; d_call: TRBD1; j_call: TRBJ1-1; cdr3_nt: TGTGCCAGCAGTTTAGAGGGGGCGATCACTGAAGCTTTCTTT; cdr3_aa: CASSLEGAITEAFF
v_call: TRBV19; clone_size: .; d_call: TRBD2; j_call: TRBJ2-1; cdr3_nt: TGTGCCAGTAGTGACGCGGGACTAGCGGGGGAATACAATGAGCAGTTCTTC; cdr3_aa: CASSDAGLAGEYNEQFF
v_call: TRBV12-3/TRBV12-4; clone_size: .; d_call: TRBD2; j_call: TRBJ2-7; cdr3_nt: TGTGCCAGCAGTTTCCCCGTAATCCTAGCGGTCCCCTACGAGCAGTACTTC; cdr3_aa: CASSFPVILAVPYEQYF
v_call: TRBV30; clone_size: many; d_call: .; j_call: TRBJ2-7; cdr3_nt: TGTGCCTGGAGTGGGGGGCGGGGGTCCTACGAGCAGTACTTC; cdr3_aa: CAWSGGRGSYEQYF
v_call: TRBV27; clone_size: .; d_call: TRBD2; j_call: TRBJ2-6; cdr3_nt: TGTGCCAGCACCCCCGGGAGGGCGGGCTGCTCTGGGGCCAACGTCCTGACTTTC; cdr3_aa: CASTPGRAGCSGANVLTF
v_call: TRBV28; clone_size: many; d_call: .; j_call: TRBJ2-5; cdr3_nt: TGTGCCAGCAGCACCGGGACTCGGGGTAGAGAGACCCAGTACTTC; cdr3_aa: CASSTGTRGRETQYF
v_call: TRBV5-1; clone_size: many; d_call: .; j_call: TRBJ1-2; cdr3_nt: TGCGCCAGCAGCTTGGAGGGGACACCCCGCTATGGCTACACCTTC; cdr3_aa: CASSLEGTPRYGYTF
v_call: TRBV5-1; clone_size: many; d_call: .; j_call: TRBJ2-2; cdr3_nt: TGCGCCAGCAGCTTGGTCGGGGGCGACACCGGGGAGCTGTTTTTT; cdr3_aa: CASSLVGGDTGELFF
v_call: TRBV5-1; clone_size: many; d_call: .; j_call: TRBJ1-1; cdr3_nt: TGCGCCAGCAGCAGGGAGGGGTATAACACTGAAGCTTTCTTT; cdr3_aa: CASSREGYNTEAFF
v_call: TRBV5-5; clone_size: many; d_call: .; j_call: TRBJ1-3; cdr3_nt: TGTGCCAGCAGCTTGGAGACGGCTGGAAACACCATATATTTT; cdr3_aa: CASSLETAGNTIYF
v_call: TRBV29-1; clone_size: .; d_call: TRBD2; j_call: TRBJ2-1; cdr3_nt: TGCAGCGTCTGTTTGATCGGGACTAGCGGGAGCAGAAATGAGCAGTTCTTC; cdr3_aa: CSVCLIGTSGSRNEQFF
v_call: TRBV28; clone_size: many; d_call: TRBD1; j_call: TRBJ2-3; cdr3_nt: TGTGCCAGCAGTTTGACAGGGCTCACAGATACGCAGTATTTT; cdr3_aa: CASSLTGLTDTQYF
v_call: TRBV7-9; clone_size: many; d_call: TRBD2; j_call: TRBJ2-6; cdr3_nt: TGTGCCAGCAGCGATACTAGCGCTGGGGCCAACGTCCTGACTTTC; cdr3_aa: CASSDTSAGANVLTF
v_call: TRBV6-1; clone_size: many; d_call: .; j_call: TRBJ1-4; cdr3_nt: TGTGCCAGCAGGCCGGGACAAGCTAATGAAAAACTGTTTTTT; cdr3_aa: CASRPGQANEKLFF
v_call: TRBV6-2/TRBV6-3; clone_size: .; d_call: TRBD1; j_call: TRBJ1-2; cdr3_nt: TGTGCCAGCAGTCCGCCTCCCGGGACAGGGGGCGCATTTACCTTC; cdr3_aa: CASSPPPGTGGAFTF
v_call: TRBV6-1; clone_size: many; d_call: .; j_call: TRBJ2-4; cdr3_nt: TGTGCCAGCATTATTGGCACTACAGCCAAAAACATTCAGTACTTC; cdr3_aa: CASIIGTTAKNIQYF
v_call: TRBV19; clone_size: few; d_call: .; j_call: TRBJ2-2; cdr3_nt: TGTGCCAGTACCACGGGGATACACACTAACACCGGGGAGCTGTTTTTT; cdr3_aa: CASTTGIHTNTGELFF
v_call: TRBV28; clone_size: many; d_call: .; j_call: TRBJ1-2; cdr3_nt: TGTGCCAGCAGTCCTCCCACAGGGAACTATGGCTACACCTTC; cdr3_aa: CASSPPTGNYGYTF
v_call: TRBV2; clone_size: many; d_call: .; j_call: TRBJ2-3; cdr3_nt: TGTGCCAGCAGTGCCGGGACTTCTAGCACAGATACGCAGTATTTT; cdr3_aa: CASSAGTSSTDTQYF
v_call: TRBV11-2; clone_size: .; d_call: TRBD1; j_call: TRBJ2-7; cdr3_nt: TGTGCCAGCAGCTTCTCAGGGGGATCCTACGAGCAGTACTTC; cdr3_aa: CASSFSGGSYEQYF
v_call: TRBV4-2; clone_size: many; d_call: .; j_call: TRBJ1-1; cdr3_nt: TGTGCCAGCAGCCAAGATCGGATAGGGGCAATGAACACTGAAGCTTTCTTT; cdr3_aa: CASSQDRIGAMNTEAFF